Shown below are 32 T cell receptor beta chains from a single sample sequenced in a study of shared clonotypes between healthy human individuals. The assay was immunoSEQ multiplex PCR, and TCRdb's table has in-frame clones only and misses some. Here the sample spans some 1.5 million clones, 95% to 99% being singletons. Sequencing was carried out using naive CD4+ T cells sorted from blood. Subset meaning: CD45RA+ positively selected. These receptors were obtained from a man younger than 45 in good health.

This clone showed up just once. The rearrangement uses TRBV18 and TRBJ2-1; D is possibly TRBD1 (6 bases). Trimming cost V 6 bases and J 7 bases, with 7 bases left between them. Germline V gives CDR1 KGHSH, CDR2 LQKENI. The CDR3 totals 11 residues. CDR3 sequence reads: CASSQGNEQFF. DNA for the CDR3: TGTGCCAGCTCCCAGGGGAATGAGCAGTTCTTC.

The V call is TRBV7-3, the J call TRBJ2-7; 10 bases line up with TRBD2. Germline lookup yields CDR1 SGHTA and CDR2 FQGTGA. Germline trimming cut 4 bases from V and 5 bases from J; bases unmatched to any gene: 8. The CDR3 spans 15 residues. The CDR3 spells CASSSGLALYHEQYF. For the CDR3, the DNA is TGTGCCAGCAGCTCGGGACTAGCGCTGTATCACGAGCAGTACTTC. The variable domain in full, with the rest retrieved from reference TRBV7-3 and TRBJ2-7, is GAGVSQTPSNKVTEKGKYVELRCDPISGHTALYWYRQSLGQGPEFLIYFQGTGAADDSGLPNDRFFAVRPEGSVSTLKIQRTERGDSAVYLCASSSGLALYHEQYFGPGTRLTVT.

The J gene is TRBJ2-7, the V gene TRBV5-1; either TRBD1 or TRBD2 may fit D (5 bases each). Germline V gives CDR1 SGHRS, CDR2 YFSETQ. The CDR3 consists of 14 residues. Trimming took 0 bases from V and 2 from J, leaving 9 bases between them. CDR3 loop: CASSLDGTPYEQYF. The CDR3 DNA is TGCGCCAGCAGCTTGGACGGGACCCCCTACGAGCAGTACTTC.

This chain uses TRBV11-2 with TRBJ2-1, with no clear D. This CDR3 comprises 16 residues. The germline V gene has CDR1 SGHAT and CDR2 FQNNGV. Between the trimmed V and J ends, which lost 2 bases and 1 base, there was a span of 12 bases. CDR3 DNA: TGTGCCAGCAGCTTAATTTCGCGGAAGTCCTACAATGAGCAGTTCTTC. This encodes CASSLISRKSYNEQFF.

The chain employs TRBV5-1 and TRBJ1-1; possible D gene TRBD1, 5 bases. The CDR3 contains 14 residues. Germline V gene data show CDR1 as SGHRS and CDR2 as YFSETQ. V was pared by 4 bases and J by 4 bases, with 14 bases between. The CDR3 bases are TGCGCCAGCAGCGAGGCGGGACTGGGCACTGAAGCTTTCTTT. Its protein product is CASSEAGLGTEAFF.

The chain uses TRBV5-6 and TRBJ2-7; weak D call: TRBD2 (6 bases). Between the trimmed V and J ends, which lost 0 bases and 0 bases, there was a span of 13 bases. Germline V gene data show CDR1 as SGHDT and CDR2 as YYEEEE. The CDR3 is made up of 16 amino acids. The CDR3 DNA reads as TGTGCCAGCAGCTTGGCGTGGCTAGCGAGCTCCTACGAGCAGTACTTC. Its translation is CASSLAWLASSYEQYF.

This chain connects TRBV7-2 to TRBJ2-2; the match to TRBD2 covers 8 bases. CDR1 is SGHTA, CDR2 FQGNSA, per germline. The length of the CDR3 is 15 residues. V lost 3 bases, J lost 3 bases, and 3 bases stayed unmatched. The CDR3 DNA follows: TGTGCCAGCAGCTTGAGCGGGAGCTACACCGGGGAGCTGTTTTTT. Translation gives CASSLSGSYTGELFF.

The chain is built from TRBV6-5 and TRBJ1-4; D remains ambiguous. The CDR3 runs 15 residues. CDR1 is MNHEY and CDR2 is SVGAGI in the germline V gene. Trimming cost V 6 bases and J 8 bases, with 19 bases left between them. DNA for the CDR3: TGTGCCAGCAGCTACGCCGGCCGGGCCCCGGAAAAACTGTTTTTT. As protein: CASSYAGRAPEKLFF.

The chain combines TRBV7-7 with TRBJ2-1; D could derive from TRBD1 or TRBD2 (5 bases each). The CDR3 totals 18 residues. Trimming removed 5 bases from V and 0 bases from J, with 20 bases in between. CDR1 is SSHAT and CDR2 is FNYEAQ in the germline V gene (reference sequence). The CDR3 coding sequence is TGTGCCAGCAGCCGAGAGAGCCCGGGGACCCGCTCCTACAATGAGCAGTTCTTC. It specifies CASSRESPGTRSYNEQFF.

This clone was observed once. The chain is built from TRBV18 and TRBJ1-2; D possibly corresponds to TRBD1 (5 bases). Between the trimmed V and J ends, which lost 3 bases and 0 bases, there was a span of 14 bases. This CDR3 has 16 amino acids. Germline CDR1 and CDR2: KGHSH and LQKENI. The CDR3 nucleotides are TGTGCCAGCTCACCTACTTGGGACGCCTCTAACTATGGCTACACCTTC. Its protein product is CASSPTWDASNYGYTF.

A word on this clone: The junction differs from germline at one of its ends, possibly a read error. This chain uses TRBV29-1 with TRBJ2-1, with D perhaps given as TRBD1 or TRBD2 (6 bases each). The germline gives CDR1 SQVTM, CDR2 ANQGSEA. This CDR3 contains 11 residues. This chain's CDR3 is CSVGGSVPPIF. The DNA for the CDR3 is TGCAGCGTGGGGGGCTCCGTTCCGCCGATCTTC.

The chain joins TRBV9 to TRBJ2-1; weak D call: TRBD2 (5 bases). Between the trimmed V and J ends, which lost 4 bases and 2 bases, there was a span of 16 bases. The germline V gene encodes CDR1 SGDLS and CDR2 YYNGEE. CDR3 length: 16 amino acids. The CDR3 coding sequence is TGTGCCAGCAGCCCCCCTTCGTCCGGGACCTACAATGAGCAGTTCTTC. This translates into CASSPPSSGTYNEQFF. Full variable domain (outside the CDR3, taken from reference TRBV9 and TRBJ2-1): DSGVTQTPKHLITATGQRVTLRCSPRSGDLSVYWYQQSLDQGLQFLIQYYNGEERAKGNILERFSAQQFPDLHSELNLSSLELGDSALYFCASSPPSSGTYNEQFFGPGTRLTVL.

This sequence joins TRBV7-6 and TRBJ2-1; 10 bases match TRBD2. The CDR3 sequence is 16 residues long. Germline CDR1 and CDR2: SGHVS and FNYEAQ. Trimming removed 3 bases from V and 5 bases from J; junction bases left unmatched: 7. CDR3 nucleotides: TGTGCCAGCAGCTTCACCGGGACTAGCGACCACAATGAGCAGTTCTTC. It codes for CASSFTGTSDHNEQFF.

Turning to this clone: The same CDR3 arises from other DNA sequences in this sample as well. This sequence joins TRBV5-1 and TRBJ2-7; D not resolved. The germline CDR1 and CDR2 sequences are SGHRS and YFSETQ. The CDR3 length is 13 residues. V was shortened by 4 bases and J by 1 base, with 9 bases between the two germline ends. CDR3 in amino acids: CASSPGRSYEQYF. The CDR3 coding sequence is TGCGCCAGCAGCCCCGGACGGTCCTACGAGCAGTACTTC. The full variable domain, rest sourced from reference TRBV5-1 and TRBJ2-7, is KAGVTQTPRYLIKTRGQQVTLSCSPISGHRSVSWYQQTPGQGLQFLFEYFSETQRNKGNFPGRFSGRQFSNSRSEMNVSTLELGDSALYLCASSPGRSYEQYFGPGTRLTVT.

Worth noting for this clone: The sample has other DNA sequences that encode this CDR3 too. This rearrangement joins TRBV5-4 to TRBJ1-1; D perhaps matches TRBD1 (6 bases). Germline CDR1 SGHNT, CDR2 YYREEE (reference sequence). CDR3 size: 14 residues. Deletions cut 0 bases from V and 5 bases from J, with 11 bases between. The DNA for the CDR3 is TGTGCCAGCAGCTTGGGGCAGGGGAGAACTGAAGCTTTCTTT. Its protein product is CASSLGQGRTEAFF.

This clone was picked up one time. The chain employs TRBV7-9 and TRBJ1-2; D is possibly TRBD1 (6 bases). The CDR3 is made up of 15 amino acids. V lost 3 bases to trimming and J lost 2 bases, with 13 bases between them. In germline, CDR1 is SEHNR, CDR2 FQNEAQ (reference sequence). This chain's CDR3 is CASSFGQPRNYGYTF. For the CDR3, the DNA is TGTGCCAGCAGCTTCGGACAGCCCCGGAACTATGGCTACACCTTC. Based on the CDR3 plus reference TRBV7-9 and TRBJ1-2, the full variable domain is DTGVSQNPRHKITKRGQNVTFRCDPISEHNRLYWYRQTLGQGPEFLTYFQNEAQLEKSRLLSDRFSAERPKGSFSTLEIQRTEQGDSAMYLCASSFGQPRNYGYTFGSGTRLTVV.

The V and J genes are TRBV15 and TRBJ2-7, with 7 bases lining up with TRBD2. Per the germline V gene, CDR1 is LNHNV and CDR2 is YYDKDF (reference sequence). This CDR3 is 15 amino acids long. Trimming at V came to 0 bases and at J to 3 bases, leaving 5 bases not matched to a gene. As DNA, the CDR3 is TGTGCCACCAGCAGAGATGGGACTACCAACTACGAGCAGTACTTC. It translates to CATSRDGTTNYEQYF.

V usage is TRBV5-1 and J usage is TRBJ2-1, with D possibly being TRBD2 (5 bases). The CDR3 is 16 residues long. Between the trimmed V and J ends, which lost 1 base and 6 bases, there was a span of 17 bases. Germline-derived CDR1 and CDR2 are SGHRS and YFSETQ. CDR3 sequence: CASSLRSWEKGNEQFF. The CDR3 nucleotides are TGCGCCAGCAGCTTGAGATCGTGGGAGAAGGGCAATGAGCAGTTCTTC.

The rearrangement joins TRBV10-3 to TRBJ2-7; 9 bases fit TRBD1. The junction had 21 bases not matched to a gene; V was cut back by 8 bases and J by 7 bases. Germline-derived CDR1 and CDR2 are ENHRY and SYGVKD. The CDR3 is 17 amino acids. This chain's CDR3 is CAIGPFGRDRVPAEQYF. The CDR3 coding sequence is TGTGCCATCGGGCCGTTTGGGCGGGACAGGGTCCCGGCGGAGCAGTACTTC.

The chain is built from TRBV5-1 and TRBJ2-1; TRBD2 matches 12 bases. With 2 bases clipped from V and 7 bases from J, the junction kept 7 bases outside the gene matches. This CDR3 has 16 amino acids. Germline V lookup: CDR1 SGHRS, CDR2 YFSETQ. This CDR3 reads CASSFPGLAGWNEQFF. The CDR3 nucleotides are TGCGCCAGCAGCTTCCCGGGACTAGCGGGTTGGAATGAGCAGTTCTTC.

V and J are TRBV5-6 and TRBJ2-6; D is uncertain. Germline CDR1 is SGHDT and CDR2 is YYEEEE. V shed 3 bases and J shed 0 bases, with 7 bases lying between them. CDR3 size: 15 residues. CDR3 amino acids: CASSSQVSGANVLTF. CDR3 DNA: TGTGCCAGCAGCTCCCAAGTCTCTGGGGCCAACGTCCTGACTTTC.

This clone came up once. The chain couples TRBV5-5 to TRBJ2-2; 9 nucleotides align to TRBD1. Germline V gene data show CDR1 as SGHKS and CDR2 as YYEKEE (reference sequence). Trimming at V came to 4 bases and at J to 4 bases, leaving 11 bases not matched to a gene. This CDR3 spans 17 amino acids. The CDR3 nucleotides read TGTGCCAGCAGCGGGAAGATCGGGGACAGGGTCACCGGGGAGCTGTTTTTT. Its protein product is CASSGKIGDRVTGELFF.

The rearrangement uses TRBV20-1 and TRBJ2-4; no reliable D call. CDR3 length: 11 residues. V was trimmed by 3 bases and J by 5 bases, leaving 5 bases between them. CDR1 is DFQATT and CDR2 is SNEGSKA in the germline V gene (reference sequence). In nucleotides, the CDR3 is TGCAGTGCTAGTACCCAAAACATTCAGTACTTC. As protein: CSASTQNIQYF.

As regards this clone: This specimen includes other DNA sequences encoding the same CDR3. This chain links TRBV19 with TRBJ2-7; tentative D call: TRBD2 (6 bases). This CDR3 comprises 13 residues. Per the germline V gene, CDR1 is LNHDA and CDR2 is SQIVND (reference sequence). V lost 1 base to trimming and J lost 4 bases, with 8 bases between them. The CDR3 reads CASSIAGVYEQYF. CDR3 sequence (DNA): TGTGCCAGTAGTATAGCGGGAGTTTACGAGCAGTACTTC. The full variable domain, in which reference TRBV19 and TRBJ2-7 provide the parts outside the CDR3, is DGGITQSPKYLFRKEGQNVTLSCEQNLNHDAMYWYRQDPGQGLRLIYYSQIVNDFQKGDIAEGYSVSREKKESFPLTVTSAQKNPTAFYLCASSIAGVYEQYFGPGTRLTVT.

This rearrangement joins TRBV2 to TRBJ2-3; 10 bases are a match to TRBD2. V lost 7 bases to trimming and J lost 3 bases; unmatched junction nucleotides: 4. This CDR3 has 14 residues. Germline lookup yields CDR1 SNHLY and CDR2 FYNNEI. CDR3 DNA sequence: TGTGCCAGCATGGCTAGCGGGAGAACAGATACGCAGTATTTT. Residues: CASMASGRTDTQYF.

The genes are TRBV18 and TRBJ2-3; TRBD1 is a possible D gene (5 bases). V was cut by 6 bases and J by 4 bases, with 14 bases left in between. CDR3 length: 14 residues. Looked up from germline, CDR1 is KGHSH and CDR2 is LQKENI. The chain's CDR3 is CASSLGQRPDTQYF. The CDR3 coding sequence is TGTGCCAGCTCCCTAGGACAACGCCCAGATACGCAGTATTTT. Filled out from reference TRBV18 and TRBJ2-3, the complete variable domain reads NAGVMQNPRHLVRRRGQEARLRCSPMKGHSHVYWYRQLPEEGLKFMVYLQKENIIDESGMPKERFSAEFPKEGPSILRIQQVVRGDSAAYFCASSLGQRPDTQYFGPGTRLTVL.

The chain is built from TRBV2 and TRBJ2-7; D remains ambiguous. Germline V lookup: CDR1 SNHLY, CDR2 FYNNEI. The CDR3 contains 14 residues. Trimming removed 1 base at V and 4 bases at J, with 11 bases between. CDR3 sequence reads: CASSEVRLLYEQYF. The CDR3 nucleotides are TGTGCCAGCAGTGAAGTACGGTTGCTATACGAGCAGTACTTC.

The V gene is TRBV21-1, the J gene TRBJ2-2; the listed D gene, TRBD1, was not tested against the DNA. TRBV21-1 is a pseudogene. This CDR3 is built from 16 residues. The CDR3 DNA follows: TGTGCCAGCAGCAAAGAAAGAACAGGAAGCACCGGGGAGCTGTTTTTT. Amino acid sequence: CASSKERTGSTGELFF.

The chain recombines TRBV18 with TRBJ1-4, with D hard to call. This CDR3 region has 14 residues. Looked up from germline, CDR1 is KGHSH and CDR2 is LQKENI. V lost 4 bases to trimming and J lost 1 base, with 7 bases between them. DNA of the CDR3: TGTGCCAGCTCACGGCCGGGAACTAATGAAAAACTGTTTTTT. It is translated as CASSRPGTNEKLFF.

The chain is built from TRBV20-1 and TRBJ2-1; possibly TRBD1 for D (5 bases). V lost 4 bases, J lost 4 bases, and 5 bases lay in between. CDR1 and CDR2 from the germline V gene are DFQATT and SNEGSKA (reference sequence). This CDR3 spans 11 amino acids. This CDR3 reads CSANRYNEQFF. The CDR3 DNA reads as TGCAGTGCTAACAGGTACAATGAGCAGTTCTTC.

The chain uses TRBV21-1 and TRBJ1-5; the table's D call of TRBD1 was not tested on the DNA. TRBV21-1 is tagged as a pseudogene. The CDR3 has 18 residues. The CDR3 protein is CASSRWQAKVPSNQPQHF. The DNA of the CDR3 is TGTGCCAGCAGCAGGTGGCAGGCAAAGGTCCCTAGCAATCAGCCCCAGCATTTT.

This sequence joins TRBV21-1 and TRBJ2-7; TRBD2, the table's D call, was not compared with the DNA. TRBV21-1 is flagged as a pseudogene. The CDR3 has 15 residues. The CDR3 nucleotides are TGTGCCAGCAGCAAATTATCTAGCGGATTAGACGAGCAGTACTTC. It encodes CASSKLSSGLDEQYF.